One T cell receptor (beta chain) is described in this entry. Its antigen is as yet unknown. This sample was taken from a study of radiation and T cells in renal cell carcinoma. Germline loops: CDR1 MDHEN, CDR2 SYDVKM. V lost 6 bases, J lost 3 bases, and 7 bases stayed unmatched. The CDR3 has 14 amino acids. Study outcomes and limitations: Pretreatment tumor biopsies were lacking, so baseline clonotypes are unknown.

The time point was: blood 2 weeks post-SBRT. Treatment defined: 15 Gy SBRT to primary tumor, nephrectomy 4 weeks later. Profiling relied on immunoSEQ multiplex PCR, and the TCRdb table lists in-frame clones only, not all of them. In the table there are tens of thousands of clones, around three quarters of which are singletons. This TCR was sampled from a man aged 55 to 69 with renal cell carcinoma. The genes are TRBV28 and TRBJ2-7; TRBD2 aligns across 8 bases. This material consisted of blood, taken from a patient whose treatment included radiotherapy and nephrectomy. In DNA form, the CDR3 reads TGTGCCAGCAGCCCTATAGCGGGACTCTACGAGCAGTACTTC. Its translation: CASSPIAGLYEQYF.